One and the same sample provided the 9 T cell receptor beta chains below, sequenced in a study of T cells expressing NK-cell markers. For each CDR3 protein, TCRdb gives one entry from its re-call of the 5' RACE reads, without DNA. The sample's table shows about 260,000 distinct CDR3 sequences. Sample: blood T cells: a sorted CD56 or NKG2C T cell subset, CD4+ or CD8+ T cells, or bulk PBMC T cells (not recorded which). These receptors came from a man aged 18 to 35 in good health.

The chain carries TRBV4-1 and TRBJ2-1; TCRdb indicates TRBD2, and absent DNA this call remains unverified. This CDR3 is built from 14 residues. Germline V CDR1 and CDR2: MGHRA, YSYEKL. The CDR3 spells CASSQISGSNEQFF.

V is TRBV6-5 and J is TRBJ1-1; the D call of TRBD1 rests on TCRdb alone, since no DNA is present to check it. Looked up from germline, CDR1 is MNHEY and CDR2 is SVGAGI. The CDR3 has 15 residues. The CDR3 sequence: CASSYSRGTNTEAFF.

This rearrangement joins TRBV6-1 to TRBJ2-2; TCRdb names TRBD2, which stays unverified in the absence of DNA. Germline values: CDR1 MNHNS, CDR2 SASEGT. CDR3 length: 19 residues. CDR3 sequence: CASSPLGLAGGPAGGELFF.

The chain carries TRBV12-3 or TRBV12-4 and TRBJ1-1. This CDR3 has 16 residues. CDR3 loop: CASSLGPGGVNTEAFF.

The chain uses TRBV20-1 and TRBJ2-3; TCRdb outputs TRBD2, but without DNA this stays unchecked. CDR3 length: 15 amino acids. Per the germline V gene, CDR1 is DFQATT and CDR2 is SNEGSKA (reference sequence). CDR3 sequence: CSATRTSGPTDTQYF.

J is TRBJ2-7 and V is TRBV27. Germline-derived CDR1 and CDR2 are MNHEY and SMNVEV (reference sequence). The CDR3 contains 15 residues. The CDR3 sequence: CASSLTAGGASKQYF.

This rearrangement joins TRBV12-3 or TRBV12-4 to TRBJ1-2. The CDR3 has 12 residues. CDR3 amino acids: CASSLKNYGYTF.

The J gene is TRBJ2-3, the V gene TRBV28; lacking DNA, the TRBD1 call made by TCRdb goes unchecked. Germline lookup yields CDR1 MDHEN and CDR2 SYDVKM. CDR3 length equals 13 residues. The CDR3 protein is CASIKGTPNTQYF.

The chain is built from TRBV20-1 and TRBJ2-5; the D call from TCRdb, TRBD1, cannot be confirmed without DNA. This CDR3 is 14 amino acids long. Germline loops: CDR1 DFQATT, CDR2 SNEGSKA (reference sequence). The CDR3 loop is CSAWDVRRQETQYF.